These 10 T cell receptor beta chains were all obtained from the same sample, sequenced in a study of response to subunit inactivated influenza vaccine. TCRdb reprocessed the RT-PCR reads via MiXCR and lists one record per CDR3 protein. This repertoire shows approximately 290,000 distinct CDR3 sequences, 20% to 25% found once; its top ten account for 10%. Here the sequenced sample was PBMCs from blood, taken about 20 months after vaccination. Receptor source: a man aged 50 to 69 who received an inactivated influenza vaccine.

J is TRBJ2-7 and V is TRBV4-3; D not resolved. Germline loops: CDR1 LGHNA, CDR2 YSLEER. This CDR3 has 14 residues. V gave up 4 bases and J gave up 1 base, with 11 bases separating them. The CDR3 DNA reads TGCGCCAGCAGCCCGAACAGAGTTTCCTACGAGCAGTACTTC. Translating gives CASSPNRVSYEQYF.

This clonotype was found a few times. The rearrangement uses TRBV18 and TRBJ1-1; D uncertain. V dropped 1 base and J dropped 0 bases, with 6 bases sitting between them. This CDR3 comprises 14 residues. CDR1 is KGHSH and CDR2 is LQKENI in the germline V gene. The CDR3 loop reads CASSPQELNTEAFF. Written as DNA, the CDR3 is TGTGCCAGCTCACCACAGGAACTGAACACTGAAGCTTTCTTT.

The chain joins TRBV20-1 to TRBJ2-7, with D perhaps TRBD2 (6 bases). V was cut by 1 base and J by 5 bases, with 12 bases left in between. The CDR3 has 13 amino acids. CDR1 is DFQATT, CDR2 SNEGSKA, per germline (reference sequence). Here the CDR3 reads CSARVQGLNEQYF. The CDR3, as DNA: TGCAGTGCTAGAGTCCAGGGACTCAACGAGCAGTACTTC.

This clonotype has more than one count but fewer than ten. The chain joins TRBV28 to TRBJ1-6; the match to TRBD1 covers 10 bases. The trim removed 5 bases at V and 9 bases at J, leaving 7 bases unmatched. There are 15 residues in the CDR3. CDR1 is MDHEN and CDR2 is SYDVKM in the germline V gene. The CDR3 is CASSLPTGGSSPLHF. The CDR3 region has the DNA TGTGCCAGCAGTCTGCCGACAGGGGGCAGTTCACCCCTCCACTTT.

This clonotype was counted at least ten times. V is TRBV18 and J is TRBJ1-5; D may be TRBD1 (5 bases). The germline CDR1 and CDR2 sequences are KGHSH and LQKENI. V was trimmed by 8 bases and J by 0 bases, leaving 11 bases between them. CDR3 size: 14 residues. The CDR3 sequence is CASSATDSNQPQHF. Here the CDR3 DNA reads TGTGCCAGCAGCGCGACAGATAGCAATCAGCCCCAGCATTTT.

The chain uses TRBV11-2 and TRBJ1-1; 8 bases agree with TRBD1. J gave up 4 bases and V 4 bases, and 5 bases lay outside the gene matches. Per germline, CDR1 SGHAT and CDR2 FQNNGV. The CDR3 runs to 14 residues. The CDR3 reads CASSYGQGGTEAFF. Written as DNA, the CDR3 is TGTGCCAGCAGCTACGGACAGGGTGGCACTGAAGCTTTCTTT.

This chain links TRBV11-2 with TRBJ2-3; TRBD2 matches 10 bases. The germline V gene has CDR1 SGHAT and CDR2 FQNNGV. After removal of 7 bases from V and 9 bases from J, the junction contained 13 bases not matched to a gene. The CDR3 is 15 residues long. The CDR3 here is CASTPISLAGGTQYF. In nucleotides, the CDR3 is TGTGCCAGCACCCCAATCTCATTAGCGGGGGGAACGCAGTATTTT. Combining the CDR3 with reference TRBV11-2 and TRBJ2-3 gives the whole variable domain EAGVAQSPRYKIIEKRQSVAFWCNPISGHATLYWYQQILGQGPKLLIQFQNNGVVDDSQLPKDRFSAERLKGVDSTLKIQPAKLEDSAVYLCASTPISLAGGTQYFGPGTRLTVL.

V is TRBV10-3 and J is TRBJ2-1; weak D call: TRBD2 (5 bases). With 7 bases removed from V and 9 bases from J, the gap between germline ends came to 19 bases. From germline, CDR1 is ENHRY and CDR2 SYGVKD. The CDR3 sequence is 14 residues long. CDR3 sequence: CAIKTKNRVSEQFF. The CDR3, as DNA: TGTGCCATCAAGACTAAGAACAGAGTCAGTGAGCAGTTCTTC.

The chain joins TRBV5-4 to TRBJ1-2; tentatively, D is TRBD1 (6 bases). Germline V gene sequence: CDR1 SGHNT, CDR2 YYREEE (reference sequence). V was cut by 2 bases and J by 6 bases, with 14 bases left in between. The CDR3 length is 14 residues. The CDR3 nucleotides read TGTGCCAGCAGCTTAGCCGGGACAAGGCATGGCTACACCTTC. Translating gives CASSLAGTRHGYTF.

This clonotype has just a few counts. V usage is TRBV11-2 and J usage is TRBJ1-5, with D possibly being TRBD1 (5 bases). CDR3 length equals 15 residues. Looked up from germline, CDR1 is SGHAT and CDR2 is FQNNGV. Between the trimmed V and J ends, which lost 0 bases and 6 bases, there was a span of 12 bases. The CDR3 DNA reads TGTGCCAGCAGCTTAGATACAGGAAGGGGTCAGCCCCAGCATTTT. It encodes CASSLDTGRGQPQHF.